Listed below are T cell receptor beta chains from one sample, sequenced in a study of T cell responses to AZD1222 COVID-19 vaccine. Sequencing used immunoSEQ multiplex PCR; TCRdb keeps in-frame clones, though not all of them. The sample consists of about 150,000 clones, 75% to 90% of them appearing once. This specimen consisted of peripheral blood, obtained 28 days after the second AZD1222 dose. These receptors were obtained from an adult who received the AZD1222 COVID-19 vaccine. CDR3s include the opening cysteine and the closing phenylalanine or tryptophan. A D gene is named only where the DNA matches it firmly. Some rows have no size entry. The others give once, few or many, or a class for an expanded clone.

cdr3_aa cdr3_nt j_call v_call d_call clone_size
CASSFSRRGSSYNSSLHF TGTGCCAGCAGTTTTTCCCGGAGGGGGAGCTCCTATAATTCATCCCTCCACTTT TRBJ1-6 TRBV28 . .
CASSRAGFGQPQHF TGTGCCAGCAGTCGTGCGGGATTTGGTCAGCCCCAGCATTTT TRBJ1-5 TRBV27 . .
CASSQASSYHYGYTF TGTGCCAGCAGCCAAGCCAGTTCTTACCATTATGGCTACACCTTC TRBJ1-2 TRBV3-1/TRBV3-2 . .
CASSARAGGPISTDTQYF TGTGCCAGCAGTGCCCGGGCGGGAGGCCCGATTAGCACAGATACGCAGTATTTT TRBJ2-3 TRBV6-1 TRBD2 few
CASYGLPGGGYTF TGCGCCAGCTACGGGCTGCCAGGAGGTGGCTACACCTTC TRBJ1-2 TRBV5-1 . .
CASDPQGARAQPQHF TGTGCCAGCGACCCACAGGGGGCGCGTGCTCAGCCCCAGCATTTT TRBJ1-5 TRBV27 TRBD1 .
CASSQQLNSPLHF TGTGCCAGCAGCCAACAGTTGAATTCACCCCTCCACTTT TRBJ1-6 TRBV3-1/TRBV3-2 . .
CASNTLRVRFGEQYF TGTGCCAGCAATACTCTACGGGTGAGGTTTGGCGAGCAGTACTTC TRBJ2-7 TRBV28 . .
CASSLDRVIETQYF TGTGCCAGCAGTTTAGACAGGGTGATAGAGACCCAGTACTTC TRBJ2-5 TRBV28 TRBD1 .
CAISWLAGELFF TGTGCCATCAGTTGGTTAGCCGGGGAGCTGTTTTTT TRBJ2-2 TRBV10-3 . .
CASSLGGKNTEAFF TGTGCCAGCAGCTTGGGCGGAAAGAACACTGAAGCTTTCTTT TRBJ1-1 TRBV5-4 . .
CASSRRRGAIRGGYTF TGTGCCAGCAGCCGGAGGCGGGGGGCGATTCGGGGAGGCTACACCTTC TRBJ1-2 TRBV11-1 . .
CASSQDPGQGAYLAKNIQYF TGCGCCAGCAGCCAAGACCCGGGGCAGGGGGCATACCTAGCCAAAAACATTCAGTACTTC TRBJ2-4 TRBV4-1 TRBD1 .
CAWNRGTYEQYF TGTGCCTGGAACAGGGGAACCTACGAGCAGTACTTC TRBJ2-7 TRBV30 TRBD1 .
CASGIQPQHF TGTGCCAGTGGGATTCAGCCCCAGCATTTT TRBJ1-5 TRBV12-3/TRBV12-4 . .
CASRGPGGNTGELFF TGTGCCAGCAGAGGGCCGGGAGGGAACACCGGGGAGCTGTTTTTT TRBJ2-2 TRBV7-3 TRBD2 .
CASSPVGSGSQETQYF TGTGCCAGCAGCCCCGTGGGTAGCGGGAGCCAAGAGACCCAGTACTTC TRBJ2-5 TRBV7-3 TRBD2 .
CASTPIGGETQYF TGTGCCAGCACCCCCATAGGGGGGGAGACCCAGTACTTC TRBJ2-5 TRBV6-2/TRBV6-3 . .
CASSETSGRTDTQYF TGTGCCAGCAGCGAGACTAGCGGGAGAACAGATACGCAGTATTTT TRBJ2-3 TRBV9 TRBD2 .
CASKLAVGSYNEQFF TGTGCCAGCAAATTAGCGGTGGGCTCCTACAATGAGCAGTTCTTC TRBJ2-1 TRBV27 . .
CASSTLGTDSYEQYF TGTGCCAGCAGCACGCTTGGGACAGACTCCTACGAGCAGTACTTC TRBJ2-7 TRBV5-6 TRBD1 .
CASSLEAQYEQYF TGCGCCAGCAGCTTGGAGGCACAATACGAGCAGTACTTC TRBJ2-7 TRBV5-1 . few
CASSRNRGQPQHF TGCGCCAGCAGCCGAAACAGGGGTCAGCCCCAGCATTTT TRBJ1-5 TRBV4-3 TRBD1 .
CASSTRSRTSGRNEQFF TGTGCCAGCAGCACCCGGAGCCGGACTAGCGGGAGGAATGAGCAGTTCTTC TRBJ2-1 TRBV5-8 TRBD2 .
CASSYTGSVGTEAFF TGTGCCAGCAGCTATACAGGGAGTGTGGGCACTGAAGCTTTCTTT TRBJ1-1 TRBV11-1 . .
CASSLWGSGVVEQYF TGTGCCAGCAGCCTCTGGGGGAGTGGGGTTGTTGAGCAGTACTTC TRBJ2-7 TRBV28 . .
CASSRGGQGSYGYTF TGTGCCAGCAGCCGAGGGGGACAGGGATCCTATGGCTACACCTTC TRBJ1-2 TRBV3-1/TRBV3-2 TRBD1 .
CASSQGRGYGTEAFF TGCGCCAGCAGCCAAGGACGGGGCTACGGCACTGAAGCTTTCTTT TRBJ1-1 TRBV4-1 . .
CASSRTGGNGELFF TGCGCCAGCAGCCGTACAGGGGGCAACGGGGAGCTGTTTTTT TRBJ2-2 TRBV5-1 TRBD1 few
CASAGGRVAQPQHF TGTGCCAGCGCGGGGGGGCGTGTAGCTCAGCCCCAGCATTTT TRBJ1-5 TRBV3-1/TRBV3-2 . .
CASSLTGYTEAFF TGTGCCAGCAGCTTAACAGGGTACACTGAAGCTTTCTTT TRBJ1-1 TRBV7-3 . .
CASSQGDNSPLHF TGTGCCAGCAGCCAGGGAGATAATTCACCCCTCCACTTT TRBJ1-6 TRBV11-2 . .
CASSLRSGRTDTQYF TGTGCCAGCAGCTTGCGTAGCGGTCGGACAGATACGCAGTATTTT TRBJ2-3 TRBV7-3 . .
CASSQGRVYEQYF TGTGCCAGCAGCCAGGGAAGAGTCTACGAGCAGTACTTC TRBJ2-7 TRBV3-1/TRBV3-2 . .
CASSVADPQYF TGTGCCAGCAGTGTAGCGGACCCGCAGTATTTT TRBJ2-3 TRBV2 . .
CAISESPAGGRKTQYF TGTGCCATCAGTGAGTCACCAGCGGGAGGGAGAAAGACCCAGTACTTC TRBJ2-5 TRBV10-3 TRBD2 once
CSTRLHNEQFF TGCAGTACAAGACTCCACAATGAGCAGTTCTTC TRBJ2-1 TRBV20-1 . .
CASSFPRPSSYEQYF TGTGCCAGCAGCTTCCCGCGACCGTCCTCCTACGAGCAGTACTTC TRBJ2-7 TRBV11-3 . .
CASSARLAGYNEQFF TGTGCCAGCAGCGCCAGACTAGCGGGATACAATGAGCAGTTCTTC TRBJ2-1 TRBV9 TRBD2 .
CASGLYRTSGRAGTDTQYF TGTGCTAGTGGTTTGTACCGGACTAGCGGGAGGGCCGGGACAGATACGCAGTATTTT TRBJ2-3 TRBV12-5 TRBD2 .
CASRTSGALGEQYF TGTGCCAGCAGAACCTCAGGGGCGCTCGGGGAGCAGTACTTC TRBJ2-7 TRBV6-6 . .
CASSQTGRGPNQPQHF TGTGCCAGCAGTCAAACGGGTAGGGGCCCTAATCAGCCCCAGCATTTT TRBJ1-5 TRBV28 . .
CSVTEGMETF TGCAGCGTTACCGAGGGGATGGAAACCTTC TRBJ1-2 TRBV29-1 . .
CASSQALAGGYEQFF TGTGCCAGCAGCCAAGCACTAGCGGGAGGCTATGAGCAGTTCTTC TRBJ2-1 TRBV3-1/TRBV3-2 TRBD2 once
CASSQAGSSYNEQFF TGCGCCAGCAGCCAGGCGGGAAGCTCCTACAATGAGCAGTTCTTC TRBJ2-1 TRBV4-3 . .
CASSLSGQTNEKLFF TGTGCCAGCAGTTTAAGTGGACAGACTAATGAAAAACTGTTTTTT TRBJ1-4 TRBV28 . .
CASRGGSYEQYF TGTGCCAGCAGGGGGGGCTCCTACGAGCAGTACTTC TRBJ2-7 TRBV28 . .
CASSHLSHLKSSYGYTF TGCGCCAGCAGCCACCTCTCTCACCTAAAGAGCTCCTATGGCTACACCTTC TRBJ1-2 TRBV4-3 . .
CASRRETQYF TGTGCCAGCAGGCGGGAGACCCAGTACTTC TRBJ2-5 TRBV2 . .
CASSIRFAAYEQYF TGTGCCAGTAGTATAAGGTTTGCCGCCTACGAGCAGTACTTC TRBJ2-7 TRBV19 . .
CASSLISSVVEQYF TGTGCCAGCAGCTTAATTAGTTCAGTGGTAGAGCAGTACTTC TRBJ2-7 TRBV7-2 . .
CSASFWRELSSYEQYF TGCAGTGCTAGTTTTTGGCGGGAGTTGTCTTCCTACGAGCAGTACTTC TRBJ2-7 TRBV20-1 TRBD2 .
CASSSQANNEQFF TGTGCCAGCAGCTCACAGGCGAACAATGAGCAGTTCTTC TRBJ2-1 TRBV7-9 . .
CATRVDWTSDHEQYF TGTGCCACCCGGGTCGATTGGACTAGTGACCACGAGCAGTACTTC TRBJ2-7 TRBV27 TRBD2 few